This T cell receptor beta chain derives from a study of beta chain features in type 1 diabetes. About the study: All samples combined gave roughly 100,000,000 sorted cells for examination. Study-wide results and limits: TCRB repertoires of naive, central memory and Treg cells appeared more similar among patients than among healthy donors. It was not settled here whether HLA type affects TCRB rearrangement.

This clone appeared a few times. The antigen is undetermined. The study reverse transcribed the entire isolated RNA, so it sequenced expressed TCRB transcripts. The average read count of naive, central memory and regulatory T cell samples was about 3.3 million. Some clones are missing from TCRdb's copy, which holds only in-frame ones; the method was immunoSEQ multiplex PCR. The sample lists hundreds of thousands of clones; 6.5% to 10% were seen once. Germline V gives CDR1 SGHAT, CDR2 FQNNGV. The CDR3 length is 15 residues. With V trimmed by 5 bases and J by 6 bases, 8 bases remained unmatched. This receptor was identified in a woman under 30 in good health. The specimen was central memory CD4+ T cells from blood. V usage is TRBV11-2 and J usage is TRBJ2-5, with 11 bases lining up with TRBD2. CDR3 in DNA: TGTGCCAGCAGCCTAGCGGGGGGCCAAGGGCAGACCCAGTACTTC. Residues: CASSLAGGQGQTQYF.